Included here is one T cell receptor beta chain sequence, with context. The sample is drawn from a study of blood T cell repertoires in COVID-19. CDR3 length: 15 residues. V lost 4 bases and J lost 5, with 16 bases in between. The germline V gene has CDR1 SGHDT and CDR2 YYEEEE. Here immunoSEQ multiplex PCR was the method, and the copy in TCRdb shows in-frame clones only, minus some. In the table there are 70,000 to 90,000 clones, about 80% of which are singletons. The V and J genes are TRBV5-6 and TRBJ1-5, with a weak D call TRBD1 (6 bases). The sequenced material came from peripheral blood. This clonotype was obtained from a human donor in a cohort sampled during active COVID-19. CDR3 amino acids: CASSRGGREDQPQHF. Written as DNA, the CDR3 is TGTGCCAGCAGCAGGGGGGGCAGGGAGGATCAGCCCCAGCATTTT. The complete variable domain, with remaining parts taken from reference TRBV5-6 and TRBJ1-5, reads DAGVTQSPTHLIKTRGQQVTLRCSPKSGHDTVSWYQQALGQGPQFIFQYYEEEERQRGNFPDRFSGHQFPNYSSELNVNALLLGDSALYLCASSRGGREDQPQHFGDGTRLSIL.